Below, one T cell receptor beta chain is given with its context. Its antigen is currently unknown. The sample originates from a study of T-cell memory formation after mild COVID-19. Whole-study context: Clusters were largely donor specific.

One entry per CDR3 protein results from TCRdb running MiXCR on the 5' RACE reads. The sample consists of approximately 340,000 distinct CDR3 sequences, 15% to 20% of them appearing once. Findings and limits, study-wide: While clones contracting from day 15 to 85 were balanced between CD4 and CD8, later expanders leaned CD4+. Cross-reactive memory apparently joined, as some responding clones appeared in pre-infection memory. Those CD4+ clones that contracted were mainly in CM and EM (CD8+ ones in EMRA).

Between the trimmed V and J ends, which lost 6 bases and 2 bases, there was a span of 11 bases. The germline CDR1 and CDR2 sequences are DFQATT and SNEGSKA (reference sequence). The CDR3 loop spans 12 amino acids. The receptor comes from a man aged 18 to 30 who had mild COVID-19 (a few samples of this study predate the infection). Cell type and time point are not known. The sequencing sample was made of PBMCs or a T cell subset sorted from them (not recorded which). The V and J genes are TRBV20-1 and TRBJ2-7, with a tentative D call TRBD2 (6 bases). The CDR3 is CSAGTSAYEQYV. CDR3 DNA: TGCAGTGCGGGGACTTCTGCCTACGAGCAGTACGTC.